These T cell receptor beta chains were read from a single sample in a study of T cells after yellow fever vaccination. TCRdb analysed the 5' RACE reads with MiXCR anew, one entry per CDR3 protein. This sample carries approximately 580,000 distinct CDR3 sequences, less than 20% of them seen once, and the ten largest clones take approximately 15%. Material: PBMCs, obtained around 5 days after the first yellow fever vaccination. Every receptor here comes from a man between 18 and 29 years old who received the YFV17D yellow fever vaccine. The CDR3 runs from the conserved cysteine through the conserved F or W. Fields, in order: clone size, J gene, V gene, D gene, CDR3 DNA, CDR3 protein. A D gene is named only where the DNA matches it firmly. The listing skips clone size in some rows; elsewhere it reads once, few, many or a size class.

clone_size: few; j_call: TRBJ1-6; v_call: TRBV20-1; d_call: -; cdr3_nt: TGCAGTGCTAGAGAGGGGAGTCCGCAATCACCCCTCCACTTT; cdr3_aa: CSAREGSPQSPLHF
clone_size: few; j_call: TRBJ2-3; v_call: TRBV9; d_call: -; cdr3_nt: TGTGCCAGCAGCGTAAAAGGGAGCACAGATACGCAGTATTTT; cdr3_aa: CASSVKGSTDTQYF
clone_size: few; j_call: TRBJ1-4; v_call: TRBV29-1; d_call: -; cdr3_nt: TGCAGCGTTGAAGGAGGGGGGGGGCTTGATGAAAAACTGTTTTTT; cdr3_aa: CSVEGGGGLDEKLFF
clone_size: few; j_call: TRBJ1-1; v_call: TRBV6-5; d_call: -; cdr3_nt: TGTGCCAGCAGTTCCCATCCGGGACCTATGAACACTGAAGCTTTCTTT; cdr3_aa: CASSSHPGPMNTEAFF
clone_size: -; j_call: TRBJ2-3; v_call: TRBV5-1; d_call: TRBD2; cdr3_nt: TGCGCCAGCAGCTTGGATCCGACTAGCGCGGATACGCAGTATTTT; cdr3_aa: CASSLDPTSADTQYF
clone_size: -; j_call: TRBJ2-1; v_call: TRBV9; d_call: -; cdr3_nt: TGTGCCAGCAGCGTAGACAGGTACAATGAGCAGTTCTTC; cdr3_aa: CASSVDRYNEQFF
clone_size: -; j_call: TRBJ2-7; v_call: TRBV6-2/TRBV6-3; d_call: TRBD1; cdr3_nt: TGTGCCAGCAGTTACTCGGGACAGGTACCGGGGAGCGAGCAGTACTTC; cdr3_aa: CASSYSGQVPGSEQYF
clone_size: -; j_call: TRBJ1-2; v_call: TRBV3-1; d_call: -; cdr3_nt: TGTGCCAGCAGCCAAATACACAGGGAGTTCTATGGCTACACCTTC; cdr3_aa: CASSQIHREFYGYTF
clone_size: -; j_call: TRBJ2-1; v_call: TRBV2; d_call: TRBD2; cdr3_nt: TGTGCCAGCAGATACGCGGGGGGGCCTGACAATGAGCAGTTCTTC; cdr3_aa: CASRYAGGPDNEQFF
clone_size: few; j_call: TRBJ1-2; v_call: TRBV20-1; d_call: -; cdr3_nt: TGCAGTGCTAGGCGGGATCTCTATGGCTACACCTTC; cdr3_aa: CSARRDLYGYTF
clone_size: many; j_call: TRBJ1-2; v_call: TRBV5-1; d_call: TRBD1; cdr3_nt: TGCGCCAGCAGCGGGGGACAGGGGTACTATGGCTACACCTTC; cdr3_aa: CASSGGQGYYGYTF
clone_size: -; j_call: TRBJ2-3; v_call: TRBV27; d_call: TRBD1; cdr3_nt: TGTGCCAGCAGATATCAGGGGGCCACAGATACGCAGTATTTT; cdr3_aa: CASRYQGATDTQYF
clone_size: -; j_call: TRBJ2-5; v_call: TRBV20-1; d_call: TRBD2; cdr3_nt: TGCAGTGCTGGGCTGTCGGGGGGGAGGGCCCAGTACTTC; cdr3_aa: CSAGLSGGRAQYF
clone_size: -; j_call: TRBJ2-2; v_call: TRBV2; d_call: TRBD2; cdr3_nt: TGTGCCATCAGTTTAGTTGGGGCTAGCGGGGGGGACACCGGGGAGCTGTTTTTT; cdr3_aa: CAISLVGASGGDTGELFF
clone_size: -; j_call: TRBJ1-1; v_call: TRBV20-1; d_call: -; cdr3_nt: TGCAGTGCTAGCCGGGGGGCCGCTGAAGCTTTCTTT; cdr3_aa: CSASRGAAEAFF
clone_size: once; j_call: TRBJ1-1; v_call: TRBV4-1; d_call: -; cdr3_nt: TGCGCCAGCAGCCTCGACATTAAGAACACTGAAGCTTTCTTT; cdr3_aa: CASSLDIKNTEAFF
clone_size: -; j_call: TRBJ1-1; v_call: TRBV2; d_call: TRBD1; cdr3_nt: TGTGCCAGCAGTGAAGTCGACAGGGGGAACACTGAAGCTTTCTTT; cdr3_aa: CASSEVDRGNTEAFF
clone_size: few; j_call: TRBJ1-4; v_call: TRBV5-1; d_call: TRBD1; cdr3_nt: TGCGCCAGCAGCGAAACCGGGACAGACCTTAATGCGGAACTGTTTTTT; cdr3_aa: CASSETGTDLNAELFF
clone_size: -; j_call: TRBJ2-1; v_call: TRBV24-1; d_call: TRBD2; cdr3_nt: TGTGCCACCAGTGATTCCTCGTTGGCTAGCGGACACAATGAGCAGTTCTTC; cdr3_aa: CATSDSSLASGHNEQFF
clone_size: few; j_call: TRBJ2-1; v_call: TRBV25-1; d_call: TRBD1; cdr3_nt: TGTGCCAGCAGCTCCCCGGGACAGGGGTTCTATGAGCAGTTCTTC; cdr3_aa: CASSSPGQGFYEQFF
clone_size: -; j_call: TRBJ2-1; v_call: TRBV20-1; d_call: -; cdr3_nt: TGCAGTGCTAGGACAGCCTACAATGAGCAGTTCTTC; cdr3_aa: CSARTAYNEQFF
clone_size: -; j_call: TRBJ1-3; v_call: TRBV12-3/TRBV12-4; d_call: -; cdr3_nt: TGTGCCAGCAGTTTGGCGGTTTACGGAAACACCATATATTTT; cdr3_aa: CASSLAVYGNTIYF
clone_size: -; j_call: TRBJ1-2; v_call: TRBV12-3/TRBV12-4; d_call: -; cdr3_nt: TGTGCCAGCAGTTTAGATGGCTACACCTTC; cdr3_aa: CASSLDGYTF
clone_size: -; j_call: TRBJ1-5; v_call: TRBV7-9; d_call: -; cdr3_nt: TGTGCCAGCAGCTGGGCATCGGGGGCCCAGCATTTT; cdr3_aa: CASSWASGAQHF
clone_size: -; j_call: TRBJ2-1; v_call: TRBV7-2; d_call: -; cdr3_nt: TGTGCCAGCAGCTCTCACGGGGCGCCGGAGGATGAGCAGTTCTTC; cdr3_aa: CASSSHGAPEDEQFF
clone_size: few; j_call: TRBJ2-3; v_call: TRBV7-2; d_call: -; cdr3_nt: TGTGCCAGCAGCCCATCGCCCGGGGCAGATACGCAGTATTTT; cdr3_aa: CASSPSPGADTQYF
clone_size: few; j_call: TRBJ1-2; v_call: TRBV12-3/TRBV12-4; d_call: -; cdr3_nt: TGTGCCAGCAGTTTTAATGGGGTTATCTACACCTTC; cdr3_aa: CASSFNGVIYTF
clone_size: few; j_call: TRBJ2-1; v_call: TRBV7-9; d_call: TRBD1; cdr3_nt: TGTGCCAGCAGCTTAGGGACAGGGAGAATATACAATGAGCAGTTCTTC; cdr3_aa: CASSLGTGRIYNEQFF
clone_size: few; j_call: TRBJ2-7; v_call: TRBV2; d_call: -; cdr3_nt: TGTGCCAGCAGTGAATCTACAGAGCAGTACTTC; cdr3_aa: CASSESTEQYF
clone_size: -; j_call: TRBJ1-3; v_call: TRBV11-2; d_call: TRBD1; cdr3_nt: TGTGCCAGCAGCCCGCTGCAGGGGGCTGGAAACACCATATATTTT; cdr3_aa: CASSPLQGAGNTIYF
clone_size: many; j_call: TRBJ1-1; v_call: TRBV5-6; d_call: -; cdr3_nt: TGTGCCAGCAGCTTGGCGCTCAGGGCCACTGAAGCTTTCTTT; cdr3_aa: CASSLALRATEAFF
clone_size: few; j_call: TRBJ2-5; v_call: TRBV6-1; d_call: -; cdr3_nt: TGTGCCAGCAGAGGCCGGGGATACCAAGAGACCCAGTACTTC; cdr3_aa: CASRGRGYQETQYF
clone_size: -; j_call: TRBJ2-6; v_call: TRBV11-3; d_call: TRBD1; cdr3_nt: TGTGCCAGCAGCTTAGGTGGGACAGGCCTCTCTGGGGCCAACGTCCTGACTTTC; cdr3_aa: CASSLGGTGLSGANVLTF
clone_size: -; j_call: TRBJ1-2; v_call: TRBV4-2; d_call: -; cdr3_nt: TGTGCCAGCAGCGCTTACAGGGTCCGGGGTGGCTACACCTTC; cdr3_aa: CASSAYRVRGGYTF
clone_size: -; j_call: TRBJ2-1; v_call: TRBV20-1; d_call: TRBD2; cdr3_nt: TGCAGTGCTCTTTCCGGACTAGCGGGGGGTTGGAATGAGCAGTTCTTC; cdr3_aa: CSALSGLAGGWNEQFF
clone_size: few; j_call: TRBJ2-7; v_call: TRBV7-6; d_call: -; cdr3_nt: TGTGCCAGCAGTCTAAAAACCCCCTACGAGCAGTACTTC; cdr3_aa: CASSLKTPYEQYF
clone_size: -; j_call: TRBJ1-5; v_call: TRBV7-8; d_call: -; cdr3_nt: TGTGCCAGCAGCCCGAGGACCCCTCCGGGCCAGCCCCAGCATTTT; cdr3_aa: CASSPRTPPGQPQHF
clone_size: -; j_call: TRBJ2-3; v_call: TRBV6-5; d_call: -; cdr3_nt: TGTGCCAGCAGTTACGTCTCGAAGCCTGAGGGCACAGATACGCAGTATTTT; cdr3_aa: CASSYVSKPEGTDTQYF